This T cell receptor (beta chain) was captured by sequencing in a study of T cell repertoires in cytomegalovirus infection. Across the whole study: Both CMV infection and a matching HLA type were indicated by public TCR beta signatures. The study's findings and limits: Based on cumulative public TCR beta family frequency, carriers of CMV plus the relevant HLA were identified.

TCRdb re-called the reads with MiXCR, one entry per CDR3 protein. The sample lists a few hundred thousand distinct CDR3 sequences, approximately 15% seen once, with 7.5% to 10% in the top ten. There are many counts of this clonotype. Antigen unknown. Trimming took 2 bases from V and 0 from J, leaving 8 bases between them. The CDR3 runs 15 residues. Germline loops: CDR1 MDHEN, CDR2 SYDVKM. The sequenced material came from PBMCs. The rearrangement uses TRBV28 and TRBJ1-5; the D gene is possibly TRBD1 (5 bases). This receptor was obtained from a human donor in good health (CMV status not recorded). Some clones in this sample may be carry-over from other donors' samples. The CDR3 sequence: CASSLRDYSNQPQHF. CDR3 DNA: TGTGCCAGCAGTTTAAGGGACTATAGCAATCAGCCCCAGCATTTT.